The 12 T cell receptor beta chains below all came from one sample that was sequenced in a study of blood T cell repertoires in COVID-19. The assay was immunoSEQ multiplex PCR, and TCRdb's table has in-frame clones only and misses some. The repertoire has roughly 56,000 clones, 89% of them found once; the top ten carry more than 40%. The sequenced material came from peripheral blood. The receptors were gathered from a woman aged 60-70 years with COVID-19, enrolled during active disease.

The chain recombines TRBV30 with TRBJ2-3; 9 bases are a match to TRBD2. Germline assignment: CDR1 GTSNPN and CDR2 SVGIG (reference sequence). Trimming removed 1 base from V and 2 bases from J; junction bases left unmatched: 4. The CDR3 length is 15 residues. Written as DNA, the CDR3 is TGTGCCTGGAGTGGTAGCGGGAGCCTCACAGATACGCAGTATTTT. Its translation is CAWSGSGSLTDTQYF.

The CDR3 spells CASSRQGNQPQHF. The CDR3 coding sequence is TGTGCCAGTAGTAGACAGGGCAATCAGCCCCAGCATTTT. The chain links TRBV19 to TRBJ1-5, with a weak D call TRBD1 (6 bases). Germline CDR1 and CDR2: LNHDA and SQIVND (reference sequence). The ends were cut back, 4 bases at V and 2 bases at J, with 6 bases in the middle. The CDR3 extends over 13 amino acids.

This chain links TRBV5-4 with TRBJ2-5; TRBD1 matches 9 bases. Unmatched junction bases numbered 4, after V lost 1 base and J lost 0 bases. The length of the CDR3 is 16 residues. Germline CDR1 is SGHNT and CDR2 is YYREEE (reference sequence). CDR3 loop: CASSLTGGADQETQYF. CDR3 nucleotides: TGTGCCAGCAGCTTGACAGGGGGCGCGGACCAAGAGACCCAGTACTTC.

The chain couples TRBV2 to TRBJ1-1; D is ambiguous. The V and J ends lost 3 bases and 6 bases respectively, with 17 bases between them. Looked up from germline, CDR1 is SNHLY and CDR2 is FYNNEI. The CDR3 is 15 residues long. This CDR3 reads CASSDPDRGSPEAFF. CDR3 nucleotides: TGTGCCAGCAGTGATCCAGATAGAGGGTCCCCTGAAGCTTTCTTT.

The V and J genes are TRBV14 and TRBJ1-1; no clear D. Germline CDR1 reads SGHDN; CDR2 reads FVKESK. V was pared by 3 bases and J by 2 bases, with 10 bases between. The CDR3 extends over 14 amino acids. In nucleotides, the CDR3 is TGTGCCAGCAGCCATCGGGGATCCAACACTGAAGCTTTCTTT. It is translated as CASSHRGSNTEAFF.

The V and J genes are TRBV5-1 and TRBJ1-2; 10 nucleotides agree with TRBD1. J was trimmed by 3 bases and V by 7 bases; bases with no gene match: 6. CDR1 SGHRS and CDR2 YFSETQ come from the germline V gene. The CDR3 length is 14 residues. This CDR3 reads CASHTGTGDYGYTF. DNA for the CDR3: TGCGCCAGCCATACCGGGACAGGGGACTATGGCTACACCTTC.

The chain couples TRBV5-1 to TRBJ2-2; 7 bases line up with TRBD2. The CDR3 loop spans 14 amino acids. Germline V gene sequence: CDR1 SGHRS, CDR2 YFSETQ. J was trimmed by 1 base and V by 9 bases; bases with no gene match: 6. CDR3 in DNA: TGCGCCACCCAGAGCGGGATGAACACCGGGGAGCTGTTTTTT. This encodes CATQSGMNTGELFF.

This chain uses TRBV27 with TRBJ1-4; D may be TRBD1 (5 bases). Per germline, CDR1 MNHEY and CDR2 SMNVEV (reference sequence). The germline V and J ends were trimmed by 5 bases and 5 bases, with 15 bases remaining between them. This CDR3 region has 15 residues. The CDR3 DNA sequence: TGTGCCAGCAGTACCTCCAGGGCCGCAAATGAAAAACTGTTTTTT. Amino acids: CASSTSRAANEKLFF.

The rearrangement uses TRBV24-1 and TRBJ2-5, with 8 positions matching TRBD1. Germline values: CDR1 KGHDR, CDR2 SFDVKD. Trimming removed 7 bases from V and 2 bases from J; junction bases left unmatched: 14. This CDR3 has 17 residues. This chain's CDR3 is CATSGTGRRQEQETQYF. CDR3 DNA sequence: TGTGCCACCAGCGGGACAGGAAGGCGGCAAGAACAAGAGACCCAGTACTTC.

In DNA form, the CDR3 reads TGTGCCAGCTCCCTCCAGGGTCTCCCGAGGACTGAAGCTTTCTTT. It is translated as CASSLQGLPRTEAFF. The genes are TRBV18 and TRBJ1-1; D may be TRBD1 (5 bases). Germline assignment: CDR1 KGHSH and CDR2 LQKENI. This CDR3 contains 15 residues. Trimming shortened V by 6 bases and J by 5 bases, and 19 bases separated the two germline ends. The whole variable domain, remainder taken from reference TRBV18 and TRBJ1-1, is NAGVMQNPRHLVRRRGQEARLRCSPMKGHSHVYWYRQLPEEGLKFMVYLQKENIIDESGMPKERFSAEFPKEGPSILRIQQVVRGDSAAYFCASSLQGLPRTEAFFGQGTRLTVV.

The chain joins TRBV28 to TRBJ2-1; 7 bases agree with TRBD1. The CDR3 covers 16 residues. Germline V lookup: CDR1 MDHEN, CDR2 SYDVKM. V shed 5 bases and J 6 bases; nucleotides not matched to a gene: 13. For the CDR3, the DNA is TGTGCCAGCAGTCCCTGGACCAGTAAGGGGGCCAATGAGCAGTTCTTC. It is translated as CASSPWTSKGANEQFF.

This chain links TRBV27 with TRBJ1-1, with D maybe TRBD1 (5 bases). The CDR3 is made up of 16 amino acids. V lost 6 bases and J lost 1, with 18 bases in between. Per the germline V gene, CDR1 is MNHEY and CDR2 is SMNVEV (reference sequence). The CDR3 region is CASSQLAAQGNTEAFF. In DNA, the CDR3 is TGTGCCAGCAGCCAACTAGCAGCGCAGGGGAACACTGAAGCTTTCTTT.